The 7 T cell receptor beta chains below come from one sample, sequenced in a study of vaccination and CD4 T cells after COVID-19. These TCRs' antigens remain unknown. Indicated treatment: approximately 11-day PBMC culture with coronavirus spike peptide pools or control peptides (ViraFEST assay). Samples of CD4+ T cells were obtained from the unexposed donor before the COVID-19 pandemic (2011-2018). Cultured CD4+ T cells had their DNA profiled by the Oncomine TCR Beta short-read assay. The template was genomic DNA from cultured CD4+ T cells. In TCRdb, the PCR reads were re-called with MiXCR into one record per CDR3 protein. The data contain over 9,500 distinct CDR3 sequences, around 37% of them seen just once; the ten biggest clones take up roughly 7.7%. The material sequenced was CD4+ T cells from blood, cultured in vitro. All receptors come from a human donor in good health.

J is TRBJ2-4 and V is TRBV28, with D tentatively TRBD1 (5 bases). Trimming took 4 bases from V and 3 from J, leaving 10 bases between them. CDR3 length: 14 residues. Looked up from germline, CDR1 is MDHEN and CDR2 is SYDVKM. CDR3 DNA sequence: TGTGCCAGCAGTTCACGAAGGGGCAAAAACATTCAGTACTTC. Translated: CASSSRRGKNIQYF.

A few counts support this clonotype. The rearrangement uses TRBV7-2 and TRBJ2-5; no reliable D call. CDR3 length: 12 residues. Trimming left V 3 bases short and J 4 bases short, with 6 bases between. Looked up from germline, CDR1 is SGHTA and CDR2 is FQGNSA. This CDR3 is CASSLVIETQYF. The CDR3 bases are TGTGCCAGCAGCTTGGTGATAGAGACCCAGTACTTC.

The chain combines TRBV20-1 with TRBJ2-7; unclear D gene. Germline V gene data show CDR1 as DFQATT and CDR2 as SNEGSKA (reference sequence). The CDR3 length is 12 residues. Trimming cost V 0 bases and J 2 bases, with 5 bases left between them. The CDR3 nucleotides read TGCAGTGCTAGAGAACCACCCTACGAGCAGTACTTC. This sequence encodes CSAREPPYEQYF.

This clonotype was seen more than once but under ten times. The J gene is TRBJ1-2, the V gene TRBV27; a weak D match, TRBD1 (5 bases). The germline V gene encodes CDR1 MNHEY and CDR2 SMNVEV (reference sequence). V dropped 3 bases and J dropped 6 bases, with 11 bases sitting between them. The CDR3 sequence is 13 residues long. CDR3 nucleotide sequence: TGTGCCAGCAGTTTTGGGAGGGGCCATGGCTACACCTTC. Translated, it gives CASSFGRGHGYTF.

This clonotype was recorded once. The chain employs TRBV30 and TRBJ2-1; TRBD1 might be the D (7 bases). CDR1 is GTSNPN and CDR2 is SVGIG in the germline V gene (reference sequence). This CDR3 is 12 amino acids long. Trimming removed 1 base from V and 10 bases from J, with 11 bases in between. The chain's CDR3 is CAWSGPGGEQFF. In nucleotides, the CDR3 is TGTGCCTGGAGTGGCCCAGGGGGGGAGCAGTTCTTC.

The rearrangement links TRBV5-4 to TRBJ2-5; TRBD1 agrees at 8 bases. The CDR3 length is 15 residues. Germline CDR1 reads SGHNT; CDR2 reads YYREEE (reference sequence). V dropped 4 bases and J dropped 2; count of bases not matched to a gene: 7. CDR3 sequence (DNA): TGTGCCAGCAGCCTAGGACAGGGAAGGCAAGAGACCCAGTACTTC. Translating it yields CASSLGQGRQETQYF.

The chain employs TRBV24-1 and TRBJ1-1; the match to TRBD1 covers 8 bases. The V segment lost 9 bases and the J segment 4 bases; nucleotides outside the gene matches: 9. Germline loops: CDR1 KGHDR, CDR2 SFDVKD. CDR3 length: 14 amino acids. This CDR3 reads CATRGQGTGTEAFF. Here the CDR3 DNA reads TGTGCCACCCGAGGACAGGGTACGGGCACTGAAGCTTTCTTT.